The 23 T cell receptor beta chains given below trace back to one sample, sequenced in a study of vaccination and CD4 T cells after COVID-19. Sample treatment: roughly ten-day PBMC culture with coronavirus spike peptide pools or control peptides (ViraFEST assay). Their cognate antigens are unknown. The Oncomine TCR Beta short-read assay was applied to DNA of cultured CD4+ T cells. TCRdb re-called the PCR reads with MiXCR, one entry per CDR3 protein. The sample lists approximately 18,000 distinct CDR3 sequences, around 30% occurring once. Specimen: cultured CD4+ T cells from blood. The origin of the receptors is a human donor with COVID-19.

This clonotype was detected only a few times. CDR3 nucleotides: TGTGCCAGCAGGGACCGGGACAGGGGACGCGCTGAAGCTTTCTTT. This gives the protein CASRDRDRGRAEAFF. The chain couples TRBV6-1 to TRBJ1-1, with 10 bases lining up with TRBD1. CDR1 is MNHNS and CDR2 is SASEGT in the germline V gene. The CDR3 loop spans 15 amino acids. V was pared by 6 bases and J by 6 bases, with 10 bases of the junction left unmatched.

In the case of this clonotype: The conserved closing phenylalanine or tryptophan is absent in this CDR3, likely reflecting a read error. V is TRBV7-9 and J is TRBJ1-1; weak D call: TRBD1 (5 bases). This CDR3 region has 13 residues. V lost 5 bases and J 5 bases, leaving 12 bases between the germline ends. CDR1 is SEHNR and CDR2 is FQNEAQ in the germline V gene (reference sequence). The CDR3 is CASSRPPGTEAFS. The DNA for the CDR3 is TGTGCCAGCAGCCGCCCTCCAGGGACTGAAGCTTTCTCT.

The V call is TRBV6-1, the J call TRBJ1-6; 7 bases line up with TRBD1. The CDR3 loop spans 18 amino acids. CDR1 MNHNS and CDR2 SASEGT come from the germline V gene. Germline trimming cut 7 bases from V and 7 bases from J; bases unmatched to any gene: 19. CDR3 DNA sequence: TGTGCCAGCACCAATCGTAAAACAGGGGCCCTCGGGAATTCACCCCTCCACTTT. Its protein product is CASTNRKTGALGNSPLHF.

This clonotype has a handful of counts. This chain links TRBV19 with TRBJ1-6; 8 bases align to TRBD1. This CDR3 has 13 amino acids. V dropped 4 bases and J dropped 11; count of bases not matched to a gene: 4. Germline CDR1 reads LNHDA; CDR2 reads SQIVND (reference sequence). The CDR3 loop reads CASSNRGIAPLHF. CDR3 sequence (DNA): TGTGCCAGTAGTAACAGGGGGATTGCACCCCTCCACTTT.

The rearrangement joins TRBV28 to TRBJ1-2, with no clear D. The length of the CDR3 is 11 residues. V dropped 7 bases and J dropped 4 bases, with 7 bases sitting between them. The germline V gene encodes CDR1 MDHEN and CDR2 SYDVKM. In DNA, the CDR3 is TGTGCCAGCATAGGCAGCTATGGCTACACCTTC. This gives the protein CASIGSYGYTF.

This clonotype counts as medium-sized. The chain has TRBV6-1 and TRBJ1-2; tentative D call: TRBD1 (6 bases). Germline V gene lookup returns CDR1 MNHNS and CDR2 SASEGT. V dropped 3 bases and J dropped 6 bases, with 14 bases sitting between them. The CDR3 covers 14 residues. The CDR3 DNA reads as TGTGCCAGCAGTGATCTGGGGGCGTGGCATGGCTACACCTTC. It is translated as CASSDLGAWHGYTF.

In DNA, the CDR3 is TGTGCCAGCAGCTGGGGACTAGTTCAGTTCCCAGATACGCAGTATTTT. Protein product: CASSWGLVQFPDTQYF. The chain joins TRBV11-3 to TRBJ2-3; 8 nucleotides match TRBD2. The CDR3 is 16 amino acids. Germline V lookup: CDR1 SGHNT, CDR2 YENEEA. V gave up 4 bases and J gave up 4 bases; unmatched junction bases: 10.

The CDR3 protein is CASSRSDTYGYTF. The DNA for the CDR3 is TGTGCCAGCTCACGGTCCGACACCTATGGCTACACCTTC. V gene TRBV18 combines with J gene TRBJ1-2; D is ambiguous. Germline assignment: CDR1 KGHSH and CDR2 LQKENI. V was shortened by 4 bases and J by 4 bases, with 10 bases between the two germline ends. The CDR3 totals 13 residues.

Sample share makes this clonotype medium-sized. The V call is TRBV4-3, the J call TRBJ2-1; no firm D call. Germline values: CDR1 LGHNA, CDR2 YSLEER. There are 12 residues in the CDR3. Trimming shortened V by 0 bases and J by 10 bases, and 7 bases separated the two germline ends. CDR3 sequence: CASSQEFGEQFF. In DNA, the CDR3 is TGCGCCAGCAGCCAAGAGTTCGGGGAGCAGTTCTTC.

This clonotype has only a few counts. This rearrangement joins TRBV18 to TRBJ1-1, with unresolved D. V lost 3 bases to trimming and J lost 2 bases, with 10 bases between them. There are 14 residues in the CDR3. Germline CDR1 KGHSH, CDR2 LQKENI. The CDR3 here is CASSPAQLNTEAFF. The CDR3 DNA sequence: TGTGCCAGCTCACCGGCTCAGCTTAACACTGAAGCTTTCTTT.

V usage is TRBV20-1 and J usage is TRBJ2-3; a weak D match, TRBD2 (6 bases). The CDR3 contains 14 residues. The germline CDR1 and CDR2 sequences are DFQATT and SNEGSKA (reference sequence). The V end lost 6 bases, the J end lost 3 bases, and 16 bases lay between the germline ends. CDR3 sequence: CSATPRRGTDTQYF. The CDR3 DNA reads TGCAGTGCCACGCCTAGGAGGGGTACAGATACGCAGTATTTT.

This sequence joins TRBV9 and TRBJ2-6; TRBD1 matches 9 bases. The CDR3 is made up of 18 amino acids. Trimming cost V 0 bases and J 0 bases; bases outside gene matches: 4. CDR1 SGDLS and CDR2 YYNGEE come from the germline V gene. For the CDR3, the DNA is TGTGCCAGCAGCGTAGTCGGGACAGGGAGCTCTGGGGCCAACGTCCTGACTTTC. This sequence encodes CASSVVGTGSSGANVLTF.

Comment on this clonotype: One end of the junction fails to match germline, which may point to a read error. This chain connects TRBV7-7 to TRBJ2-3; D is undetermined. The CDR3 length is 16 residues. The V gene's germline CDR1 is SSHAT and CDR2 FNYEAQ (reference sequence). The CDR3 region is CASSLKGRTTSDTQYF. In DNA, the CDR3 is TGTGCTAGCAGCTTAAAGGGCCGGACGACCTCAGATACGCAGTATTTT.

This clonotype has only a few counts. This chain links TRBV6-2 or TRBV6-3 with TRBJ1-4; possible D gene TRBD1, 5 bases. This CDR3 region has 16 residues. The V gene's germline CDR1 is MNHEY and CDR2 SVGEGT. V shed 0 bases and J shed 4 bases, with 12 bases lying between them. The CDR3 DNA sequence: TGTGCCAGCAGTTACTCGACCGACAGCTATAATGAAAAACTGTTTTTT. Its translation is CASSYSTDSYNEKLFF.

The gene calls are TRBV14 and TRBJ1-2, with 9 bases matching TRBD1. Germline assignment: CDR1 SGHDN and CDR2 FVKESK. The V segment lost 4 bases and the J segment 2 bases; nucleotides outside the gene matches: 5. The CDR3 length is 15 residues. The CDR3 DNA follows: TGTGCCAGCAGCCTTAGGGACAGGGCAAACTATGGCTACACCTTC. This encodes CASSLRDRANYGYTF.

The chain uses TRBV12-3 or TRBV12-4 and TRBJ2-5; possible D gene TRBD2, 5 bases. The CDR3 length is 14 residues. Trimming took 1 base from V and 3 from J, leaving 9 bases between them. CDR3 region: CASSLGSGKETQYF. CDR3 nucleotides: TGTGCCAGCAGTTTAGGATCGGGAAAAGAGACCCAGTACTTC.

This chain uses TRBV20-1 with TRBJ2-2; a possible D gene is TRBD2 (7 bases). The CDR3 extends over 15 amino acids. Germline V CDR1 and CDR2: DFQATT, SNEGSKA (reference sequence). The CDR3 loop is CSLYSPRGASGELFF. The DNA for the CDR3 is TGCAGCCTATACTCCCCCCGGGGGGCCAGCGGGGAGCTGTTTTTT.

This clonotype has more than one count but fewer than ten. In DNA, the CDR3 is TGTGCCAGCAGCCCCGGGGGGGCCCAAGAGACCCAGTACTTC. Its protein is CASSPGGAQETQYF. The rearrangement links TRBV28 to TRBJ2-5; 8 bases fit TRBD2. The J segment lost 1 base and the V segment lost 6 bases, leaving 4 bases of the junction unmatched. From germline, CDR1 is MDHEN and CDR2 SYDVKM. There are 14 residues in the CDR3.

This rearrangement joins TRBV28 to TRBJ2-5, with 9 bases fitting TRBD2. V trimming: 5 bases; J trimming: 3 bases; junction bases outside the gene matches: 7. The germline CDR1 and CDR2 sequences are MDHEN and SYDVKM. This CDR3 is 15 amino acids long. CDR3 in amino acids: CASSAISGGKETQYF. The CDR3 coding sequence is TGTGCCAGCAGTGCCATTAGCGGGGGAAAAGAGACCCAGTACTTC.

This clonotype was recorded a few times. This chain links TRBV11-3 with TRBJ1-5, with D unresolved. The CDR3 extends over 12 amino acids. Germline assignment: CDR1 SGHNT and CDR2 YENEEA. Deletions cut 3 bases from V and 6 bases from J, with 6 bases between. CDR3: CASSLGSQPQHF. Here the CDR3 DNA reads TGTGCCAGCAGCTTGGGGAGTCAGCCCCAGCATTTT.

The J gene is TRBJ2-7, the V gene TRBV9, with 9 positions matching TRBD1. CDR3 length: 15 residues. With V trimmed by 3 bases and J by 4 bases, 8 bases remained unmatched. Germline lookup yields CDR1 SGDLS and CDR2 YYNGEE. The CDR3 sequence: CASSATTGGVYEQYF. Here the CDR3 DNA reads TGTGCCAGCAGCGCAACGACAGGGGGAGTTTACGAGCAGTACTTC.

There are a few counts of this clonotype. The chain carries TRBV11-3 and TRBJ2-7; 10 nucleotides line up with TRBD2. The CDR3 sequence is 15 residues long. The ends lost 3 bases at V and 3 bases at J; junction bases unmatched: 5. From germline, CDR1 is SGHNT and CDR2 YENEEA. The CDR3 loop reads CASSLLAGASYEQYF. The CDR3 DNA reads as TGTGCCAGCAGCTTGCTAGCGGGGGCCAGCTACGAGCAGTACTTC. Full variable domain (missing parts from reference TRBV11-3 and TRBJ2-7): EAGVVQSPRYKIIEKKQPVAFWCNPISGHNTLYWYLQNLGQGPELLIRYENEEAVDDSQLPKDRFSAERLKGVDSTLKIQPAELGDSAVYLCASSLLAGASYEQYFGPGTRLTVT.

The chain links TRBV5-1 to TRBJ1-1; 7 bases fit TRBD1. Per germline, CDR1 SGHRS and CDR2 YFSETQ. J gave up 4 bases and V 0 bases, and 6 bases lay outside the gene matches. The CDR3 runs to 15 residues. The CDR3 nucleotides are TGCGCCAGCAGCTTGGGGGGACAGCGGAGCACTGAAGCTTTCTTT. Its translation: CASSLGGQRSTEAFF.